One TCR beta chain is described in this entry. Per the original methods: Using reference gene primer amplification, nucleated cell counts were estimated. The protocol was immunoSEQ multiplex PCR, while the TCRdb copy is restricted to in-frame clones and leaves out a portion. The V and J calls and the clone size are those of that table, but D and trimming were determined from the DNA. The sample gives roughly 230,000 clones, 75% to 90% of which show up once; more than 25% is in the top ten. The data stem from a study of blood T cell repertoires in COVID-19. Whole-study context: The United States, Italy and Spain provided the acute and convalescent COVID-19 samples. In each case, the material was cDNA or gDNA derived from T cells, B-cell-depleted T cells, or PBMCs.

Sample: peripheral blood. The sequence was collected from a man aged 35-49 years with acute or convalescent COVID-19.

For the CDR3, the DNA is TGTGCCAGCAGTTCAGGGGCGAACACTGAAGCTTTCTTT. It translates to CASSSGANTEAFF. The chain combines TRBV12-3 or TRBV12-4 with TRBJ1-1; D is perhaps TRBD1 (6 bases). V was trimmed by 4 bases and J by 1 base, leaving 7 bases between them. This CDR3 contains 13 residues.